The source of this T cell receptor beta chain is a study of CD8+ T cells in alopecia areata. Study background: Treated patients were given oral tofacitinib, which was dosed at 5 to 10 mg twice daily.

The CDR3 spans 12 residues. Germline CDR1 reads SQVTM; CDR2 reads ANQGSEA. Trimming removed 6 bases from V and 14 bases from J; junction bases left unmatched: 10. Study observations and caveats: Shared TCR sequences were less clear between patients than in mice, possibly partly from HLA diversity.

cDNA serving as the sequencing template came from extracted, reverse transcribed RNA. The assay was immunoSEQ multiplex PCR, and TCRdb's table has in-frame clones only and misses some. Here the sample spans under 250,000 clones, around 62% being singletons. Starting from PBMCs, sorting isolated CD4+ and CD8+ T cells. This clone was picked up one time. Antigen specificity is unknown. The input for sequencing was CD4+ T cells sorted from blood, taken at week 0. J is TRBJ2-1 and V is TRBV29-1, with TRBD2 matching over 10 bases. This sequence originates from a human donor with alopecia areata. The CDR3 nucleotides are TGCAGCGTGGCTGGACTAGCGGTCCCTGAGTTCTTC. Translated: CSVAGLAVPEFF.